This TCR beta chain was identified in a study of early T cells in non-severe SARS-CoV-2 infection. Study at large: The study sequenced bulk RNA from unsorted whole blood, with chains unpaired.

Study-wide results and limits: The VDJdb matching leaned toward anti-spike CD8 responses and overlooked private and CD4 specificities.

Concerning this clonotype: Its antigen is currently unknown.

In the library, individual cDNA molecules carried attached unique molecular identifiers. TCRdb independently ran MiXCR on the 5' RACE reads; one entry per CDR3 protein. The sample yields 70,000 or so distinct CDR3 sequences, more than 10% seen once. Sequenced: whole blood. The sequence was obtained from an adult who was a healthcare worker with PCR-confirmed SARS-CoV-2 infection or an uninfected control (not recorded which).

The CDR3 bases are TGTGCCAGCAGCTTGGGGAGCGGGGGCACAGATACGCAGTATTTT. Translated: CASSLGSGGTDTQYF. The chain couples TRBV5-6 to TRBJ2-3, with 7 bases aligning to TRBD2. Germline lookup yields CDR1 SGHDT and CDR2 YYEEEE. The CDR3 is 15 residues long. The V and J ends lost 0 bases and 1 base, in that order; junction bases with no gene match: 2.